The clone carrying this T cell receptor (beta chain) was counted ten times or more. Antigen: not known. This related bone marrow graft donor gave peripheral blood on the day of marrow donation. This entry is derived from a study of T cells after posttransplantation cyclophosphamide. Findings of the study overall: Later blood repertoires were often dominated by clones from the donor CD8+ memory compartment. TRB clonality was highly associated with recipient CMV seropositivity and reactivation. TRB overlap between skin or GI tissue T cells and blood was limited.

Data came from immunoSEQ multiplex PCR; TCRdb stores just in-frame clones and leaves some out. Sampling found 20,000 to 30,000 clones, none seen once. The receptor's source is a woman aged 45-60 years in good health, CMV-negative, and a related stem cell transplant donor. Source material: PBMCs.

The CDR3 nucleotides are TGCAGCACCGAAGGACAGTCGGGAGGCTACACCTTC. Translation: CSTEGQSGGYTF. This chain links TRBV29-1 with TRBJ1-2, with a possible D match to TRBD1 (6 bases). Between the trimmed V and J ends, which lost 8 bases and 8 bases, there was a span of 18 bases. Per germline, CDR1 SQVTM and CDR2 ANQGSEA. This CDR3 is built from 12 residues.